This TCR beta chain was recorded in a study of metastatic and nonmetastatic thyroid tumors. Turning to the study itself: For malignant and benign thyroid patients, tumor or nodule tissue and blood were the sources whose repertoires were compared. Study-level findings and limits: Versus benign nodules, malignant thyroid tumors reportedly had significantly higher TCR beta diversity, in blood and tumor.

Thyroid surgery had not been preceded by any treatment in any patient. A word on this clone: Its antigen is undetermined.

Per the original data handling: A distant-metastasis classifier for papillary thyroid cancer was built using CDR3 differences across clinicopathological groups. TCRdb re-analyzed the PCR reads through MiXCR. The V and J calls here are based on TCRdb, not the publication. The repertoire has 25,000 to 35,000 clones, around 30% of them found once; the top ten carry roughly 32%. Germline CDR1 reads SGHAT; CDR2 reads FQDESV (reference sequence). Trimming removed 2 bases at V and 0 bases at J, with 8 bases between. The CDR3 has 16 amino acids. This TCR was recovered from a female donor with papillary thyroid cancer or a benign thyroid nodule (not recorded which). Some clones in this sample may be carry-over from other donors' samples. Sequencing was performed on blood. The gene calls are TRBV11-1 and TRBJ2-6; no reliable D call. CDR3 DNA: TGTGCCAGCAGCTTAAAATCGGGCTCTGGGGCCAACGTCCTGACTTTC. This gives the protein CASSLKSGSGANVLTF.